This entry is about one TCR beta chain. What it binds is unknown. Thawed unstimulated PBMCs were FACS-sorted by CD3, CD4 and CD8 into two populations. The data belong to a study of T cell clones after liver transplantation. Study-level results: Small, mixed patient groups and varying post-transplant times limit these conclusions.

In germline, CDR1 is SGHDT, CDR2 YYEEEE. Trimming removed 0 bases from V and 3 bases from J, with 12 bases in between. The CDR3 has 16 amino acids. The method was immunoSEQ multiplex PCR; TCRdb's version includes in-frame clones alone and lacks a portion of them. The repertoire holds under 60,000 clones, under 85% seen once, with nearly 10% in the top ten. The sequenced sample was CD4+ T cells from blood, obtained at the 22-month timepoint. The sequence was obtained from a human patient who received a liver transplant. Some T cells could come from the graft donor. V is TRBV5-6 and J is TRBJ2-2, with D perhaps given as TRBD1 or TRBD2 (6 bases each). The CDR3 region is CASSLGSGADTGELFF. The DNA of the CDR3 is TGTGCCAGCAGCTTGGGGTCGGGGGCCGACACCGGGGAGCTGTTTTTT.